A selection of T cell receptor beta chains follows, all from one sample in a study of OX40 agonist ivuxolimab in advanced cancers. The method was immunoSEQ multiplex PCR; TCRdb's version includes in-frame clones alone and lacks a portion of them. The sample shows tens of thousands of clones, approximately 80% of them seen only once. The input for sequencing was CD4+ or CD8+ T cells sorted from blood, taken in a trial of the OX40 agonist ivuxolimab. These receptors originate from an adult with an advanced solid tumor such as melanoma, head and neck, liver or kidney cancer. CDR3s include the opening cysteine and the closing phenylalanine or tryptophan. The D gene is left open where the match is weak. Rows may omit the clone size; those that give it use once, few, many or a size class.

abundance	d_gene	v_gene	j_gene	CDR3nt	CDR3aa
few	.	TRBV5-1	TRBJ2-2	TGCGCCAGCAGCTTGGGGGTCGTTTCGACCGGGGAGCTGTTTTTT	CASSLGVVSTGELFF
.	TRBD2	TRBV7-8	TRBJ2-7	TGTGCCAGCAGCTCTAGGGCCCGCGGGGGTAACTACGAGCAGTACTTC	CASSSRARGGNYEQYF
.	.	TRBV5-1	TRBJ1-6	TGCGCCAGCAGCCCGACAACCCGCCTCGGTGGCTCCTATAATTCACCCCTCCACTTT	CASSPTTRLGGSYNSPLHF
.	TRBD1	TRBV7-8	TRBJ1-1	TGTGCCAGCAGCTTAGGTTACAGGGGGCAGACTGAAGCTTTCTTT	CASSLGYRGQTEAFF
few	.	TRBV30	TRBJ1-1	TGTGCCTGGAAAAGAGGAGTGAACACTGAAGCTTTCTTT	CAWKRGVNTEAFF
.	.	TRBV5-1	TRBJ2-5	TGCGCCAGCAGCTTGGCGGTAAGGGGCGCCCAAGAGACCCAGTACTTC	CASSLAVRGAQETQYF
.	.	TRBV28	TRBJ2-7	TGTGCCAGCAGTTTAGTGACCGCCTTTGCCGAGCAGTACTTC	CASSLVTAFAEQYF
.	.	TRBV4-1	TRBJ2-7	TGCGCCAGCAGCCAAGATGGAATGCGCGAGCAGTACTTC	CASSQDGMREQYF
.	TRBD1	TRBV2	TRBJ2-7	TGTGCCAGCAGCGCAGGAGACAGGGGGGCCTACGAGCAGTACTTC	CASSAGDRGAYEQYF
.	.	TRBV6-1	TRBJ1-1	TGTGCCAGCAGAACCTCAGGGAACACTGAAGCTTTCTTT	CASRTSGNTEAFF
.	.	TRBV4-3	TRBJ1-2	TGCGCCAGCAGCCAAGATAGGACAGTTATCTACTTC	CASSQDRTVIYF
.	TRBD1	TRBV5-1	TRBJ2-7	TGCGCCAGCAGCTCCTCAGGGGGCCGGTACGAGCAGTACTTC	CASSSSGGRYEQYF
.	TRBD1	TRBV15	TRBJ2-1	TGTGCCACCCGACAGGGCTTGATCATCAATGAGCAGTTCTTC	CATRQGLIINEQFF
.	.	TRBV6-6	TRBJ1-5	TGTGCCAGCAGTTACTCCTACGATAGCAATCAGCCCCAGCATTTT	CASSYSYDSNQPQHF
.	TRBD1	TRBV9	TRBJ1-3	TGTGCCAGCAGCTCAACGACAGGGGGCCGAAACACCATATATTTT	CASSSTTGGRNTIYF
.	TRBD1	TRBV28	TRBJ1-2	TGTGCCAGCAGTAACCCAGGGGGTCCTCTCTTCGCCTATGGCTACACCTTC	CASSNPGGPLFAYGYTF
.	.	TRBV19	TRBJ2-7	TGTGCCAGTAGTACGGCCCGACGAGCCGAGCAGTACTTC	CASSTARRAEQYF
.	TRBD1	TRBV27	TRBJ1-5	TGTGCCAGCAGTTCATGGACAGGGGTGGGAGGCAATCAGCCCCAGCATTTT	CASSSWTGVGGNQPQHF
.	.	TRBV6-1	TRBJ2-7	TGTGCCGCGGGTAGGGGATGGGAGCAGTACTTC	CAAGRGWEQYF
.	TRBD1	TRBV4-3	TRBJ1-2	TGCGCCAGCAGCCAAGATTCAGGGGGCAGTTCTTATGGCTACACCTTC	CASSQDSGGSSYGYTF
.	TRBD1	TRBV19	TRBJ1-1	TGTGCCAGTAGTCCAGGGACAGTTGGAAAAGCTTTCTTT	CASSPGTVGKAFF
.	TRBD1	TRBV5-8	TRBJ2-2	TGTGCCAGCAGCTTACGGACAGGGTTAACCGGGGAGCTGTTTTTT	CASSLRTGLTGELFF
.	.	TRBV30	TRBJ2-7	TGTGCCTGGAGGGGGGACACCGGGGAGCAGTACTTC	CAWRGDTGEQYF
.	TRBD1	TRBV19	TRBJ1-2	TGTGCCAGTAGTATAGGGGGACAGCGCTATGGCTACACCTTC	CASSIGGQRYGYTF
.	TRBD1	TRBV5-6	TRBJ2-7	TGTGCCAGTAGCGCCCGACAGGGGGCGCACTACGAGCAGTACTTC	CASSARQGAHYEQYF
.	.	TRBV19	TRBJ1-2	TGTGCCAGTACCGGATCCCGCCCTGGGAAGGGAGGCTATGGCTACACCTTC	CASTGSRPGKGGYGYTF
few	.	TRBV4-2	TRBJ1-1	TGTGCCAGCAGCCAAGATCATAAGGCCGGGGCTTTCTTT	CASSQDHKAGAFF
.	TRBD1	TRBV5-5	TRBJ1-2	TGTGCCAGCAGCCCTGGACAGGGGCCCTATGGCTACACCTTC	CASSPGQGPYGYTF
few	.	TRBV5-6	TRBJ2-7	TGTGCCAGCAGCTTTCCAGGGTCCTACGAGCAGTACTTC	CASSFPGSYEQYF
.	.	TRBV4-3	TRBJ2-3	TGCGCCAGCAGCCAATTAAGAGACTCAGATACGCAGTATTTT	CASSQLRDSDTQYF
.	TRBD1	TRBV11-2	TRBJ2-5	TGTGCCAGCAGCTTAGCCGTCGGGACAGGGGAAGAGACCCAGTACTTC	CASSLAVGTGEETQYF
few	.	TRBV2	TRBJ1-1	TGTGCCAGCAGTGAGGTGGGGACCACTGAAGCTTTCTTT	CASSEVGTTEAFF
once	.	TRBV7-6	TRBJ2-5	TGTGCCAGCAGCTTGCAGCAGGGACAAGAGACCCAGTACTTC	CASSLQQGQETQYF
.	.	TRBV5-6	TRBJ1-1	TGTGCCAGCATCATCGGAGGGATCGTGACTGAAGCTTTCTTT	CASIIGGIVTEAFF
.	.	TRBV30	TRBJ1-2	TGTGCCTGGAGCCGGTCGTCCAACTATGGCTACACCTTC	CAWSRSSNYGYTF
.	TRBD1	TRBV6-6	TRBJ1-1	TGTGCCAGCAGCTACCCTGGACAGGGGCTGGACACTGAAGCTTTCTTT	CASSYPGQGLDTEAFF